This is a list of T cell receptor beta chains from one sample in a study of cytomegalovirus exposure and HLA in healthy donors. Data came from immunoSEQ multiplex PCR; TCRdb stores just in-frame clones and leaves some out. The table includes about 230,000 clones, approximately 84% detected once. The specimen was PBMCs. The receptors were gathered from a woman aged 40 to 50 in good health and CMV-seronegative. The conserved cysteine and the conserved F or W are not part of the CDR3 here. Each record gives: V gene, J gene, CDR3 protein.

v_gene: TRBV5-1; j_gene: TRBJ2-3; CDR3aa: ASSLGASGNTDTQY
v_gene: TRBV6-1; j_gene: TRBJ2-7; CDR3aa: ASSESGRVDEQY
v_gene: TRBV10-2; j_gene: TRBJ1-5; CDR3aa: ASSDSPGGQPQH
v_gene: TRBV6-5; j_gene: TRBJ2-7; CDR3aa: ASSYLGRAYEQY
v_gene: TRBV11-3; j_gene: TRBJ2-1; CDR3aa: ASSSPIGGHHYNEQF
v_gene: TRBV6-5; j_gene: TRBJ2-7; CDR3aa: ASSFWDRGSYEQY
v_gene: TRBV5-1; j_gene: TRBJ2-7; CDR3aa: ASSDAPGQGAYEQY
v_gene: TRBV7-9; j_gene: TRBJ2-2; CDR3aa: ASTRLIGAAGNGELF
v_gene: TRBV6-1; j_gene: TRBJ2-7; CDR3aa: ASRGTPGGYEQY
v_gene: TRBV19; j_gene: TRBJ1-1; CDR3aa: ASSHRTATRTEAF
v_gene: TRBV28; j_gene: TRBJ2-1; CDR3aa: ASRGGRALYNEQF
v_gene: TRBV7-2; j_gene: TRBJ1-5; CDR3aa: ASSQGGYQPQH
v_gene: TRBV2; j_gene: TRBJ1-5; CDR3aa: ASSGPSQSQH
v_gene: TRBV6-1; j_gene: TRBJ2-5; CDR3aa: ASSERGLALQTQY
v_gene: TRBV27; j_gene: TRBJ1-2; CDR3aa: ASSSATGIAGGYT
v_gene: TRBV19; j_gene: TRBJ1-5; CDR3aa: ASSSMQGQPQH
v_gene: TRBV6-1; j_gene: TRBJ1-2; CDR3aa: ASSEMPHFYGYT
v_gene: TRBV28; j_gene: TRBJ1-3; CDR3aa: ASSAREFSGNTIY
v_gene: TRBV7-3; j_gene: TRBJ2-3; CDR3aa: ASSLLGGATDTQY
v_gene: TRBV7-8; j_gene: TRBJ1-2; CDR3aa: ASSLAGRSNGYT
v_gene: TRBV7-9; j_gene: TRBJ1-4; CDR3aa: ASSSGQGNEKLF
v_gene: TRBV5-1; j_gene: TRBJ2-5; CDR3aa: ASSLETPGGETQY
v_gene: TRBV5-1; j_gene: TRBJ1-2; CDR3aa: ASSPKTGSGYGYT
v_gene: TRBV7-9; j_gene: TRBJ2-7; CDR3aa: ASSLPNLGEQY
v_gene: TRBV18; j_gene: TRBJ2-5; CDR3aa: ASSLQFRETQY
v_gene: TRBV18; j_gene: TRBJ2-7; CDR3aa: ASSPSGSSYEQY
v_gene: TRBV15; j_gene: TRBJ2-3; CDR3aa: ATSIPLRDTDTQY
v_gene: TRBV5-8; j_gene: TRBJ1-2; CDR3aa: ASTRDRTYGYT
v_gene: TRBV19; j_gene: TRBJ1-6; CDR3aa: ASKTTGTGNSPLH
v_gene: TRBV30; j_gene: TRBJ2-1; CDR3aa: AWLTGRPYNEQF
v_gene: TRBV7-2; j_gene: TRBJ2-1; CDR3aa: ASSQHPSLEQF